The clone carrying this T cell receptor beta chain was observed at least ten times. The data belong to a study of T cells in Graves' hyperthyroidism and ophthalmopathy. Amplification yielded TCR beta CDR3 regions, with RNA transcripts as the source. The TCR CDR3 was amplified in a first-round RT-PCR using the HTBI primer set. Each CDR3 protein gets one entry after TCRdb re-called the multiplex PCR reads with MiXCR. The table has 730,000 or so distinct CDR3 sequences, about 17% seen once. The CDR3 is made up of 13 amino acids. Trimming stripped 9 bases from V and 2 bases from J, with 14 bases between. Germline V gives CDR1 LNHDA, CDR2 SQIVND (reference sequence).

The sample taken for sequencing was blood. The chain couples TRBV19 to TRBJ2-7; D call uncertain. The TCR originated in a woman in her 50s with Graves' hyperthyroidism that later progressed to Graves' ophthalmopathy. The CDR3, as DNA: TGTGCCAGCAGCATCGGGTTGACCTACGAGCAGTACTTC. This translates into CASSIGLTYEQYF.